This TCR beta chain came from a study of regulatory T cells in long-lasting Graves disease. Study findings and constraints: TCR diversity was lower in persistent Graves' patients than in newly diagnosed ones.

Building the TCR beta libraries relied on iRepertoire HTBI primers, and CDR3 regions underwent Arm-PCR. A single record per CDR3 protein comes from TCRdb applying MiXCR to the multiplex PCR reads. The data hold about 220,000 distinct CDR3 sequences, with around 19% observed a single time. This clonotype was recorded at least ten times. Its target is unknown. Documented time point: newly diagnosed GD, antithyroid drugs for less than 3 months. TCR sequences were obtained from RNA taken from PBMCs. The CDR3 contains 15 residues. The V end was cut by 11 bases, the J end by 2 bases, with 20 bases between. The germline CDR1 and CDR2 sequences are LNHDA and SQIVND (reference sequence). The same sample was also used in a study of T cells in Graves' hyperthyroidism and ophthalmopathy. As reported in that work: Ophthalmopathy, which appeared later, was predicted by the model a median around 6.9 months before onset.

Sequenced material: peripheral blood mononuclear cells (PBMCs), taken at new diagnosis, from a patient treated with antithyroid drugs. This chain joins TRBV19 and TRBJ2-3; TRBD2 is a possible D gene (6 bases). The receptor was isolated from a woman aged 30 to 39 with Graves disease. The CDR3 DNA reads TGTGCCTTCAAGGGGAGGACCCAACTCACAGATACGCAGTATTTT. Translating gives CAFKGRTQLTDTQYF.